This T cell receptor beta chain was identified in a study of CD8+ T cells in alopecia areata. Study outcomes and limitations: Affected scalp, especially in alopecia totalis/universalis, had a higher clonality than normal scalp did.

Remarks on this clone: Its antigen is unknown.

Individuals with alopecia areata gave both lesional scalp punch biopsies and peripheral blood for collection. PBMCs, the starting material, were the source of sorted CD4+ and CD8+ T cells. The sequencing template was cDNA reverse transcribed from extracted RNA. This table comes from immunoSEQ multiplex PCR, and its TCRdb copy is limited to in-frame clones, with some not included. Of about 100,000 clones listed, 55% to 70% were seen once; the top ten hold roughly 25%. The CDR3 length is 13 residues. The ends lost 8 bases at V and 3 bases at J; junction bases unmatched: 6. Germline CDR1 is MNHNY and CDR2 is SVGAGI (reference sequence).

This chain links TRBV6-6 with TRBJ2-5, with TRBD1 identical over 7 bases. The sequence came from a human donor with alopecia areata. The sample was NKG2D-low CD8+ T cells sorted from blood. The CDR3 coding sequence is TGTGCCAGCTTACACACAGGGGAAGAGACCCAGTACTTC. Amino acids: CASLHTGEETQYF.